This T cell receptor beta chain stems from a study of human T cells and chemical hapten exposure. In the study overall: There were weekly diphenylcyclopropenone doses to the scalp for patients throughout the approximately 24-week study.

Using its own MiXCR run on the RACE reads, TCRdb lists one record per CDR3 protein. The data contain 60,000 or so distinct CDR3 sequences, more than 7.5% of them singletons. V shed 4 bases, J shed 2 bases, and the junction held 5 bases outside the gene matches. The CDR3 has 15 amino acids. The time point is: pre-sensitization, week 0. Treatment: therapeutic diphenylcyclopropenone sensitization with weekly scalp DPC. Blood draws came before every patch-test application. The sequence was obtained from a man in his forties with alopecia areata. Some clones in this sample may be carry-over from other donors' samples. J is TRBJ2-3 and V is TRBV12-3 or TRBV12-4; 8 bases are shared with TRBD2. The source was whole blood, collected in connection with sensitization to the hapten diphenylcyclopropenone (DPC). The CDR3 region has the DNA TGTGCCAGCAGTTCACCAGCGGGGGACACAGATACGCAGTATTTT. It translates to CASSSPAGDTDTQYF.